Given below is one T cell receptor (beta chain) in context. Its antigen is undetermined. CD8 cells regarded as naive lacked CD45RO, were positively chosen for CCR7, and omitted terminally differentiated effector memory CD45RA+ cells. The entry originates in a study of shared clonotypes between healthy human individuals. Study-level points and caveats: Only blood was sampled, and tissue TCR repertoires likely differ from blood ones. Naive subsets, compared against memory subsets, generally had larger estimated richness values. Clonotypes not shared had lower generation probabilities than those common to all four donors.

In the sorted-subset replicate PCRs, 200 ng DNA, 25,000 to 35,000 T cell genomes, was used. Method: immunoSEQ multiplex PCR; TCRdb's copy keeps in-frame clones and lacks some. In the table there are 2 million or so clones, less than 95% of which are singletons. This CDR3 comprises 13 residues. Between the trimmed V and J ends, which lost 0 bases and 3 bases, there was a span of 6 bases. Per the germline V gene, CDR1 is SGHRS and CDR2 is YFSETQ. The specimen was naive CD8+ T cells sorted from blood. V usage is TRBV5-1 and J usage is TRBJ1-1; D call uncertain. This TCR derives from a man in his late teens or twenties in good health. Written as DNA, the CDR3 is TGCGCCAGCAGCTTGGAGACGTACACTGAAGCTTTCTTT. It yields the protein CASSLETYTEAFF.